Each of the 13 T cell receptor beta chains below was sequenced from the same sample in a study of CD8 T cells in Susac syndrome. Reverse transcription used roughly 0.5 to 1 ug RNA and random hexamers. TCRdb re-derived calls from the immunoSEQ multiplex PCR reads in MiXCR, one entry per CDR3 protein. The data contain 110,000 to 150,000 distinct CDR3 sequences, nearly 95% of them seen just once; the ten biggest clones take up 0.27%. Sequencing was performed on CD8+ T cells from PBMCs. These receptors all come from a human donor in good health.

CDR3 loop: CASSLTRTYEQYF. In DNA form, the CDR3 reads TGTGCCAGCAGTCTGACCCGGACCTACGAGCAGTACTTC. This sequence joins TRBV27 and TRBJ2-7; D is ambiguous. This CDR3 is built from 13 residues. Germline CDR1 and CDR2: MNHEY and SMNVEV (reference sequence). The V gene lost 5 bases and the J gene lost 2 bases, with 10 bases spanning the gap.

The chain recombines TRBV30 with TRBJ2-7; a possible D gene is TRBD1 (6 bases). The V gene lost 8 bases and the J gene lost 0 bases, with 14 bases spanning the gap. This CDR3 is built from 13 residues. Germline assignment: CDR1 GTSNPN and CDR2 SVGIG (reference sequence). This chain's CDR3 is CARRTENSYEQYF. CDR3 nucleotides: TGTGCCAGGCGGACAGAAAACTCCTACGAGCAGTACTTC.

V usage is TRBV19 and J usage is TRBJ2-1, with 12 bases that match TRBD2. This CDR3 spans 15 amino acids. Germline trimming cut 6 bases from V and 8 bases from J; bases unmatched to any gene: 8. Germline CDR1 is LNHDA and CDR2 is SQIVND (reference sequence). CDR3 DNA: TGTGCCAGTAGGACGACTAGCGGGAGTCTTGATGAGCAGTTCTTC. It yields the protein CASRTTSGSLDEQFF.

This chain uses TRBV30 with TRBJ2-1, with TRBD2 as a possible D gene (6 bases). CDR1 and CDR2 from the germline V gene are GTSNPN and SVGIG (reference sequence). The CDR3 is 13 amino acids. V gave up 2 bases and J gave up 5 bases, with 10 bases separating them. Here the CDR3 reads CAWSRSGHNEQFF. The DNA for the CDR3 is TGTGCCTGGAGTAGGAGCGGGCACAATGAGCAGTTCTTC.

The V call is TRBV5-4, the J call TRBJ2-7, with D uncertain. The V gene lost 3 bases and the J gene lost 0 bases, with 7 bases spanning the gap. Germline assignment: CDR1 SGHNT and CDR2 YYREEE (reference sequence). The CDR3 loop spans 13 amino acids. This CDR3 is CASSSSVSYEQYF. In nucleotides, the CDR3 is TGTGCCAGCAGCTCCTCTGTCTCCTACGAGCAGTACTTC.

J is TRBJ2-5 and V is TRBV20-1, with D perhaps matching TRBD1 (6 bases). The ends were cut back, 6 bases at V and 4 bases at J, with 18 bases in the middle. The CDR3 is 14 residues long. CDR1 DFQATT and CDR2 SNEGSKA come from the germline V gene (reference sequence). The CDR3 nucleotides are TGCAGTGCAGGTTACAGGGTCTATCCAGAGACCCAGTACTTC. As protein: CSAGYRVYPETQYF.

The chain links TRBV4-3 to TRBJ2-7; 7 nucleotides line up with TRBD2. Germline loops: CDR1 LGHNA, CDR2 YSLEER. The CDR3 runs to 16 residues. V lost 0 bases and J lost 1; bases outside the gene matches: 6. The CDR3 loop reads CASSQDPGEGSYEQYF. DNA for the CDR3: TGCGCCAGCAGCCAAGATCCGGGGGAGGGATCCTACGAGCAGTACTTC.

A single count supports this clonotype. The chain has TRBV29-1 and TRBJ2-1, with 10 bases fitting TRBD1. There are 16 residues in the CDR3. Per the germline V gene, CDR1 is SQVTM and CDR2 is ANQGSEA. The CDR3 sequence: CSSSTPGQGMGDEQFF. CDR3 coding DNA: TGCAGTTCTTCCACGCCGGGACAGGGGATGGGCGATGAGCAGTTCTTC.

The rearrangement links TRBV5-1 to TRBJ1-2, with D hard to call. The CDR3 spans 14 residues. Germline V CDR1 and CDR2: SGHRS, YFSETQ. Trimming left V 0 bases short and J 6 bases short, with 12 bases between. The CDR3 nucleotides read TGCGCCAGCAGCTTGGATCTCGGGCGCGATGGCTACACCTTC. Residues: CASSLDLGRDGYTF.

In DNA form, the CDR3 reads TGTGCCAGCAGCTTGCAGCAGGGGGGCACAGATACGCAGTATTTT. Its translation is CASSLQQGGTDTQYF. The rearrangement uses TRBV5-6 and TRBJ2-3; 7 bases match TRBD1. Germline trimming cut 1 base from V and 1 base from J; bases unmatched to any gene: 3. The CDR3 is 15 amino acids. From germline, CDR1 is SGHDT and CDR2 YYEEEE.

The chain combines TRBV4-3 with TRBJ2-3, with TRBD2 matching 12 bases. Looked up from germline, CDR1 is LGHNA and CDR2 is YSLEER. This CDR3 comprises 15 residues. V was clipped by 1 base and J by 7 bases; unmatched bases: 3. CDR3 loop: CASSQGLAGVNTQYF. DNA for the CDR3: TGCGCCAGCAGCCAAGGACTAGCGGGAGTGAATACGCAGTATTTT.

This clonotype was seen once. This chain uses TRBV20-1 with TRBJ2-7; 8 bases are shared with TRBD1. The CDR3 has 13 residues. Germline V lookup: CDR1 DFQATT, CDR2 SNEGSKA (reference sequence). V lost 7 bases to trimming and J lost 6 bases; unmatched junction nucleotides: 11. The CDR3 bases are TGCAGTGGCAAGTTAACAGGGGGAGGCGAGCAGTACTTC. This codes for CSGKLTGGGEQYF.

CDR3 in DNA: TGTGCCAGTAGTGTGGGTTCCGGGGGCTACAATGAGCAGTTCTTC. It specifies CASSVGSGGYNEQFF. V usage is TRBV19 and J usage is TRBJ2-1; a possible D gene is TRBD2 (6 bases). Germline CDR1 and CDR2: LNHDA and SQIVND (reference sequence). V lost 5 bases to trimming and J lost 3 bases, with 14 bases between them. This CDR3 region has 15 residues.